In this sample, the clone carrying this T cell receptor beta chain turned up many times. This entry belongs to a study of regulatory T cells in long-lasting Graves disease. Germline CDR1 SGHAT, CDR2 FQNNGV. V was shortened by 4 bases and J by 6 bases, with 15 bases between the two germline ends. CDR3 length equals 14 residues. Indicated time point: newly diagnosed GD, antithyroid drugs for less than 3 months. There was RNA extracted from PBMCs, and the TCR library was made from it. Construction of TCR beta libraries relied on iRepertoire HTBI primers and on Arm-PCR targeting CDR3 regions. TCRdb called the multiplex PCR reads again in MiXCR, with one record for every CDR3 protein. The table has around 320,000 distinct CDR3 sequences, over 15% seen once. This sample also belongs to another study, concerning T cells in Graves' hyperthyroidism and ophthalmopathy. That study adds: Initially, a first-round RT-PCR of the TCR CDR3 employed the HTBI primer set.

The TCR originated in a man aged 40-49 years with Graves disease. Sequences were derived from peripheral blood mononuclear cells (PBMCs), sampled at new diagnosis, from a patient treated with antithyroid drugs. The J gene is TRBJ1-2, the V gene TRBV11-2, with no clear D. In nucleotides, the CDR3 is TGTGCCAGCAGCTCTAACTGGGCAGGAGATGGCTACACCTTC. This translates into CASSSNWAGDGYTF.